These T cell receptor beta chains were read from a single sample in a study of technical replicates of blood from a few donors. Profiling relied on immunoSEQ multiplex PCR, and the TCRdb table lists in-frame clones only, not all of them. Seen here are approximately 17,000 clones, about 89% observed once, and the top ten hold about 10%. Sequencing used PBMCs. The receptors were gathered from a human donor in good health. Each CDR3 is given with its conserved first and last residue. The D gene is left open where the match is weak. Expanded clones get a size class; other rows say once, few or many, or leave the size out.

clone size,V gene,J gene,CDR3 length,D gene,CDR3 protein,CDR3 DNA
-,TRBV7-3,TRBJ2-7,12,-,CASSAGTYEQYF,TGTGCCAGCAGCGCAGGTACCTACGAGCAGTACTTC
-,TRBV6-5,TRBJ2-2,16,TRBD2,CASSLGGRAWTGELFF,TGTGCCAGCAGTTTAGGCGGGAGGGCCTGGACCGGGGAGCTGTTTTTT
once,TRBV19,TRBJ1-4,15,TRBD1,CASSTDRGLGEKLFF,TGTGCCAGTAGTACGGACAGGGGGCTCGGTGAAAAACTGTTTTTT
-,TRBV11-3,TRBJ2-3,14,TRBD2,CASSPPIAGGTQYF,TGTGCCAGCAGCCCACCTATAGCGGGGGGTACGCAGTATTTT
once,TRBV18,TRBJ2-7,14,-,CASSPPEGVHEQYF,TGTGCCAGCTCACCCCCGGAGGGAGTCCACGAGCAGTACTTC
-,TRBV18,TRBJ2-5,15,TRBD2,CASSPGTSGMETQYF,TGTGCCAGCTCACCAGGGACTAGCGGGATGGAGACCCAGTACTTC
-,TRBV7-9,TRBJ2-3,14,TRBD2,CASSDWASGDTQYF,TGTGCCAGCAGCGATTGGGCTAGCGGAGATACGCAGTATTTT
-,TRBV11-2,TRBJ2-3,15,TRBD2,CATARASGWTDTQYF,TGTGCCACCGCCAGGGCTAGCGGGTGGACAGATACGCAGTATTTT
once,TRBV29-1,TRBJ2-7,13,TRBD2,CSVVVLAGAEQYF,TGCAGCGTTGTGGTCTTAGCGGGAGCCGAGCAGTACTTC
few,TRBV5-1,TRBJ1-1,16,TRBD1,CASSLGRGTANTEAFF,TGCGCCAGCAGCTTGGGCCGTGGGACAGCGAACACTGAAGCTTTCTTT
-,TRBV5-1,TRBJ1-4,15,-,CASSSSGTMGEKLFF,TGCGCCAGCAGCTCTTCTGGGACAATGGGTGAAAAACTGTTTTTT
-,TRBV18,TRBJ1-2,15,-,CASSPNTAANYGYTF,TGTGCCAGCTCACCGAACACAGCAGCTAACTATGGCTACACCTTC
-,TRBV18,TRBJ2-1,13,-,CASSPSNNREQFF,TGTGCCAGCTCACCTTCGAATAACAGGGAGCAGTTCTTC
once,TRBV5-1,TRBJ2-3,16,TRBD2,CASSFGTSGSMDTQYF,TGCGCCAGCAGCTTTGGGACTAGCGGGAGTATGGATACGCAGTATTTT
-,TRBV6-6,TRBJ1-4,14,TRBD1,CASSYSGQGAYLFF,TGTGCCAGCAGTTACTCAGGACAGGGGGCTTACTTGTTTTTT
-,TRBV7-2,TRBJ2-7,16,TRBD2,CASSLTSLAGGYEQYF,TGTGCCAGCAGCTTAACGTCCCTAGCGGGAGGCTACGAGCAGTACTTC
few,TRBV6-4,TRBJ2-2,14,-,CASREGGDTGELFF,TGTGCCAGCCGCGAGGGGGGGGACACCGGGGAGCTGTTTTTT
-,TRBV5-1,TRBJ1-4,17,-,CASSYRVSMTPGEKLFF,TGCGCCAGCAGCTACCGGGTCTCGATGACCCCCGGTGAAAAACTGTTTTTT
-,TRBV13,TRBJ1-1,13,-,CASSLLQDTEAFF,TGTGCCAGCAGCTTACTTCAGGACACTGAAGCTTTCTTT
-,TRBV15,TRBJ2-7,15,-,CATSRDFGGNYEQYF,TGTGCCACCAGCAGAGATTTTGGAGGAAATTACGAGCAGTACTTC
-,TRBV4-2,TRBJ2-1,17,-,CASSQDWIADFYNEQFF,TGTGCCAGCAGCCAAGATTGGATAGCGGACTTTTACAATGAGCAGTTCTTC
-,TRBV19,TRBJ2-7,15,TRBD2,CASSTGLAAPYEQYF,TGTGCCAGTAGTACCGGACTAGCGGCCCCCTACGAGCAGTACTTC
once,TRBV7-6,TRBJ1-1,15,-,CASSFGLTEAGEAFF,TGTGCCAGCAGCTTCGGACTTACAGAGGCCGGTGAAGCTTTCTTT
-,TRBV7-9,TRBJ1-2,13,-,CASSWGGSYGYTF,TGTGCCAGCAGCTGGGGGGGTAGCTATGGCTACACCTTC
-,TRBV9,TRBJ2-3,17,TRBD2,CASSVEGTSGRTDTQYF,TGTGCCAGCAGCGTAGAGGGGACTAGCGGGAGAACAGATACGCAGTATTTT
few,TRBV6-1,TRBJ2-7,14,-,CASWAGQSSYEQYF,TGTGCCAGCTGGGCGGGCCAAAGCTCCTACGAGCAGTACTTC
-,TRBV2,TRBJ1-2,15,TRBD1,CASSEAGGLTYGYTF,TGTGCCAGCAGTGAAGCAGGGGGCTTGACCTATGGCTACACCTTC
-,TRBV13,TRBJ2-7,14,TRBD1,CASSPKGATREQYF,TGTGCCAGCAGCCCAAAGGGGGCTACCCGGGAGCAGTACTTC
few,TRBV7-9,TRBJ1-2,13,-,CASSGQNNYGYTF,TGTGCCAGCAGCGGCCAGAATAACTATGGCTACACCTTC
-,TRBV29-1,TRBJ1-5,12,TRBD1,CSVRQGGQPQHF,TGCAGCGTACGACAGGGGGGTCAGCCCCAGCATTTT